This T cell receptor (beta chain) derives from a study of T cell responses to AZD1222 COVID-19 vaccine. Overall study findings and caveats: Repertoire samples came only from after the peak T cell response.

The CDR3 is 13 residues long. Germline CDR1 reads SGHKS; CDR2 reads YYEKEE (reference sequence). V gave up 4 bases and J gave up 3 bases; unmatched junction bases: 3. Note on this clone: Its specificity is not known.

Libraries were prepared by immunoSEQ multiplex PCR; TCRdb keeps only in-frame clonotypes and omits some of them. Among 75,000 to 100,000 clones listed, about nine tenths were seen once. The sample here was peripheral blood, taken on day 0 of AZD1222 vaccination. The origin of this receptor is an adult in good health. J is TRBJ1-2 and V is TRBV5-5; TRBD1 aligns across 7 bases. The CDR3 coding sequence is TGTGCCAGCAGCACAGACAGGGACTATGGCTACACCTTC. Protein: CASSTDRDYGYTF.